These 12 T cell receptor beta chains share one sample of origin, sequenced in a study of long-term antiretroviral therapy in people with HIV. immunoSEQ v3.0 was run at survey level. Assay: immunoSEQ multiplex PCR; the TCRdb copy retains only in-frame clones and omits some. The data show about 30,000 clones, roughly 88% seen once. Material: unsorted PBMCs, obtained 0.5 years after starting antiretroviral therapy. The receptors were sampled from a woman aged 18-29 years with HIV.

The rearrangement uses TRBV7-8 and TRBJ2-7; D possibly matches TRBD1 or TRBD2 (5 bases each). This CDR3 is built from 13 residues. Germline CDR1 is SGHVS and CDR2 is FQNEAQ. With 5 bases removed from V and 3 bases from J, the gap between germline ends came to 11 bases. CDR3 nucleotides: TGTGCCAGCAGCCAAACTAGGGGCTACGAGCAGTACTTC. Its protein is CASSQTRGYEQYF.

The genes are TRBV7-9 and TRBJ1-5; perhaps TRBD1 as D (5 bases). V dropped 1 base and J dropped 9 bases, with 7 bases sitting between them. The CDR3 has 12 amino acids. Germline assignment: CDR1 SEHNR and CDR2 FQNEAQ (reference sequence). The CDR3 bases are TGTGCCAGCAGCTTAGGAGGGGTGCCCCAGCATTTT. Its translation is CASSLGGVPQHF.

The chain carries TRBV7-9 and TRBJ2-7; 12 positions match TRBD1. V was pared by 5 bases and J by 2 bases, with 16 bases of the junction left unmatched. Per the germline V gene, CDR1 is SEHNR and CDR2 is FQNEAQ (reference sequence). There are 19 residues in the CDR3. This chain's CDR3 is CASSGLPGQGASGTYEQYF. The DNA for the CDR3 is TGTGCCAGCAGCGGACTCCCGGGACAGGGGGCTAGCGGGACCTACGAGCAGTACTTC.

The count of this clone is one. This sequence joins TRBV28 and TRBJ2-2, with 12 positions matching TRBD1. Germline V gene sequence: CDR1 MDHEN, CDR2 SYDVKM. The CDR3 is 16 amino acids. With V trimmed by 6 bases and J by 5 bases, 7 bases remained unmatched. CDR3 protein: CASRLSGQGATGELFF. The CDR3 DNA follows: TGTGCCAGCAGACTATCGGGACAGGGGGCTACCGGGGAGCTGTTTTTT.

J is TRBJ2-7 and V is TRBV27, with D perhaps matching TRBD2 (5 bases). Trimming removed 2 bases from V and 3 bases from J, with 11 bases in between. Germline V gene sequence: CDR1 MNHEY, CDR2 SMNVEV (reference sequence). This CDR3 has 14 amino acids. The CDR3 DNA reads TGTGCCAGCAGTTTAATAGCGAGCCGCTACGAGCAGTACTTC. Residues: CASSLIASRYEQYF.

This clone was seen only once. This sequence joins TRBV5-1 and TRBJ2-5; D is uncertain. Germline-derived CDR1 and CDR2 are SGHRS and YFSETQ. CDR3 size: 15 residues. V was clipped by 0 bases and J by 4 bases, with 13 bases between them. The CDR3 protein is CASSLVGDLRETQYF. As DNA, the CDR3 is TGCGCCAGCAGCTTGGTTGGAGATTTGCGAGAGACCCAGTACTTC.

The chain employs TRBV6-1 and TRBJ1-2, with D perhaps matching TRBD1 (6 bases). CDR1 and CDR2 from the germline V gene are MNHNS and SASEGT. The CDR3 totals 14 residues. With 8 bases removed from V and 4 bases from J, the gap between germline ends came to 17 bases. CDR3 loop: CASGEGQIIYGYTF. CDR3 DNA sequence: TGTGCCAGCGGCGAGGGACAAATTATCTATGGCTACACCTTC.

Here the CDR3 reads CASSPRAGGKTEAFF. DNA for the CDR3: TGCGCCAGCAGCCCCAGGGCAGGGGGCAAGACTGAAGCTTTCTTT. The chain employs TRBV4-1 and TRBJ1-1; 8 bases fit TRBD1. After removal of 4 bases from V and 5 bases from J, the junction contained 9 bases not matched to a gene. CDR1 is MGHRA, CDR2 YSYEKL, per germline. The length of the CDR3 is 15 residues.

In DNA, the CDR3 is TGTGCCAGCAGGGAGGGGGGACTAGCAGAAGATACGCAGTATTTT. Residues: CASREGGLAEDTQYF. The gene calls are TRBV7-2 and TRBJ2-3; 9 positions match TRBD2. Germline CDR1 and CDR2: SGHTA and FQGNSA. With V trimmed by 6 bases and J by 5 bases, 9 bases remained unmatched. This CDR3 comprises 15 residues.

V is TRBV5-5 and J is TRBJ1-5; 8 positions match TRBD1. J lost 4 bases, V lost 1 base, and 4 bases had no gene match. Germline V lookup: CDR1 SGHKS, CDR2 YYEKEE (reference sequence). The CDR3 totals 15 residues. CDR3 in amino acids: CASSLQGARNQPQHF. CDR3 coding DNA: TGTGCCAGCAGCTTGCAGGGGGCGCGTAATCAGCCCCAGCATTTT.

This chain uses TRBV25-1 with TRBJ1-5; possibly TRBD1 for D (6 bases). Trimming cost V 8 bases and J 4 bases, with 12 bases left between them. Germline V gives CDR1 MGHDK, CDR2 SYGVNS. CDR3 length: 13 amino acids. CDR3 region: CASRGGGNQPQHF. For the CDR3, the DNA is TGTGCCAGCCGCGGAGGGGGAAATCAGCCCCAGCATTTT.

V and J are TRBV6-5 and TRBJ2-7, with TRBD1 matching 8 bases. The V and J ends lost 8 bases and 6 bases, in that order; junction bases with no gene match: 9. This CDR3 has 13 amino acids. Germline CDR1 is MNHEY and CDR2 is SVGAGI. CDR3 sequence: CASGSTGVGEQYF. CDR3 coding DNA: TGTGCCAGCGGATCGACAGGGGTCGGCGAGCAGTACTTC.